A single sample gave rise to the 17 T cell receptor beta chains below, sequenced in a study of blood T cell repertoires in COVID-19. TCRdb's copy holds only in-frame clones and misses some; the assay was immunoSEQ multiplex PCR. The data show approximately 260,000 clones, 85% to 90% seen once. Source material: peripheral blood. Source of these receptors: a woman aged 40 to 50 with acute or convalescent COVID-19.

The gene calls are TRBV11-2 and TRBJ1-1, with D unclear. The CDR3 runs to 13 residues. Deletions cut 0 bases from V and 1 base from J, with 3 bases between. Germline CDR1 reads SGHAT; CDR2 reads FQNNGV. This CDR3 reads CASSLEANTEAFF. In DNA, the CDR3 is TGTGCCAGCAGCTTAGAGGCGAACACTGAAGCTTTCTTT.

The chain recombines TRBV19 with TRBJ2-1; TRBD2 aligns across 10 bases. CDR1 LNHDA and CDR2 SQIVND come from the germline V gene (reference sequence). The CDR3 covers 16 residues. V lost 10 bases and J lost 6; bases outside the gene matches: 15. In nucleotides, the CDR3 is TGTGCCATTTCGCGCGCAACTAGCGGGGTCGTCAATGAGCAGTTCTTC. Translation gives CAISRATSGVVNEQFF.

The chain joins TRBV6-6 to TRBJ1-2; 8 nucleotides align to TRBD1. V shed 7 bases and J 0 bases; nucleotides not matched to a gene: 10. The V gene's germline CDR1 is MNHNY and CDR2 SVGAGI (reference sequence). CDR3 length: 16 amino acids. The CDR3 region is CASTLNQGAPNYGYTF. The CDR3 DNA follows: TGTGCCAGCACCTTAAATCAGGGGGCCCCTAACTATGGCTACACCTTC.

The rearrangement joins TRBV3-1 (or the pseudogene TRBV3-2) to TRBJ2-2; 10 positions agree with TRBD2. Germline-derived CDR1 and CDR2 are LGHDT and YNNKEL (reference sequence). The J segment lost 4 bases and the V segment lost 1 base, leaving 6 bases of the junction unmatched. This CDR3 contains 17 residues. This CDR3 is CASSQAGLAWVTGELFF. CDR3 DNA: TGTGCCAGCAGCCAAGCGGGACTAGCGTGGGTCACCGGGGAGCTGTTTTTT.

J is TRBJ2-3 and V is TRBV24-1; 9 positions match TRBD1. This CDR3 contains 14 residues. Germline V lookup: CDR1 KGHDR, CDR2 SFDVKD. V dropped 5 bases and J dropped 5; count of bases not matched to a gene: 4. CDR3 sequence reads: CATSAWDRVDTQYF. DNA for the CDR3: TGTGCCACCAGTGCCTGGGACAGGGTAGATACGCAGTATTTT.

The V gene is TRBV11-3, the J gene TRBJ2-2; the match to TRBD1 covers 9 bases. Germline-derived CDR1 and CDR2 are SGHNT and YENEEA. The CDR3 has 15 residues. The trim removed 5 bases at V and 4 bases at J, leaving 5 bases unmatched. The CDR3 sequence: CASSLDRGGTGELFF. CDR3 DNA sequence: TGTGCCAGCAGCCTGGACAGGGGAGGCACCGGGGAGCTGTTTTTT.

The chain recombines TRBV4-1 with TRBJ1-1; unclear D gene. The CDR3 contains 19 residues. Trimming took off 3 bases at V and 1 base at J, with 24 bases between the two ends. Germline CDR1 is MGHRA and CDR2 is YSYEKL. CDR3 DNA: TGCGCCAGCAGCCAGAGCAACGGCCGGGTCTCCGGAGGGAACACTGAAGCTTTCTTT. It encodes CASSQSNGRVSGGNTEAFF.

V is TRBV12-3 or TRBV12-4 and J is TRBJ1-1; the D is unclear. This CDR3 is built from 12 residues. Trimming cost V 5 bases and J 8 bases, with 12 bases left between them. Here the CDR3 DNA reads TGTGCCAGCAGTCACCGGGTCTGGGAAGCTTTCTTT. Amino acids: CASSHRVWEAFF.

The genes are TRBV3-1 (or the pseudogene TRBV3-2) and TRBJ2-3, with D maybe TRBD2 (5 bases). V lost 1 base and J lost 0, with 20 bases in between. This CDR3 is 19 amino acids long. CDR1 and CDR2 from the germline V gene are LGHDT and YNNKEL (reference sequence). CDR3 loop: CASSQGVVERSGSTDTQYF. DNA for the CDR3: TGTGCCAGCAGCCAAGGGGTCGTAGAGCGGAGTGGGAGCACAGATACGCAGTATTTT.

The chain employs TRBV6-5 and TRBJ1-6, with 8 positions matching TRBD1. Germline lookup yields CDR1 MNHEY and CDR2 SVGAGI. V was pared by 2 bases and J by 6 bases, with 3 bases of the junction left unmatched. The length of the CDR3 is 15 residues. CDR3 sequence (DNA): TGTGCCAGCAGTTACGTTGACAGGGGTAATTCACCCCTCCACTTT. It is translated as CASSYVDRGNSPLHF.

The chain couples TRBV4-1 to TRBJ1-3, with a possible D match to TRBD1 (6 bases). CDR3 size: 16 residues. Trimming stripped 3 bases from V and 5 bases from J, with 17 bases between. Germline lookup yields CDR1 MGHRA and CDR2 YSYEKL. The CDR3 bases are TGCGCCAGCAGCCAGGGGATACAGGGTTCTAGAAACACCATATATTTT. Protein product: CASSQGIQGSRNTIYF.

The chain carries TRBV7-2 and TRBJ2-4; TRBD2 agrees at 13 bases. Unmatched junction bases numbered 8, after V lost 5 bases and J lost 13 bases. The CDR3 length is 14 residues. The germline gives CDR1 SGHTA, CDR2 FQGNSA. The CDR3 sequence is CASSLGWTSGGQYF. DNA of the CDR3: TGTGCCAGCAGCCTAGGATGGACTAGCGGGGGCCAGTACTTC.

This rearrangement joins TRBV2 to TRBJ2-4, with D tentatively TRBD2 (6 bases). The V end lost 6 bases, the J end lost 6 bases, and 18 bases lay between the germline ends. Germline V gene data show CDR1 as SNHLY and CDR2 as FYNNEI. This CDR3 is built from 15 residues. The CDR3, as DNA: TGTGCCAGCAGCGCGGGGCCCCAAAACGGAAACATTCAGTACTTC. Residues: CASSAGPQNGNIQYF. Full variable domain (outside the CDR3, taken from reference TRBV2 and TRBJ2-4): EPEVTQTPSHQVTQMGQEVILRCVPISNHLYFYWYRQILGQKVEFLVSFYNNEISEKSEIFDDQFSVERPDGSNFTLKIRSTKLEDSAMYFCASSAGPQNGNIQYFGAGTRLSVL.

This chain joins TRBV13 and TRBJ2-7, with TRBD2 matching 10 bases. With V trimmed by 2 bases and J by 0 bases, 16 bases remained unmatched. Germline lookup yields CDR1 PRHDT and CDR2 FYEKMQ (reference sequence). The CDR3 runs 20 residues. CDR3 nucleotides: TGTGCCAGCAGCTTAAAGGGAGGTAGTAGCGGGGGGCAGAGCTCCTACGAGCAGTACGTC. Amino acid sequence: CASSLKGGSSGGQSSYEQYV.

In this sample, this clone turned up once. V is TRBV11-2 and J is TRBJ2-7, with a tentative D call TRBD1 (7 bases). This CDR3 is 12 amino acids long. V was cut by 4 bases and J by 6 bases, with 10 bases left in between. The germline V gene encodes CDR1 SGHAT and CDR2 FQNNGV. The CDR3 DNA reads TGTGCCAGCAGCTCAGGGGGGTCCGAGCAGTACGTC. Its protein product is CASSSGGSEQYV.

The CDR3: CASSFQGGEPQHF. Here the CDR3 DNA reads TGCGCCAGCAGCTTCCAGGGCGGCGAGCCCCAGCATTTT. This chain uses TRBV5-1 with TRBJ1-5; D is perhaps TRBD1 (5 bases). CDR3 length equals 13 residues. The germline V gene encodes CDR1 SGHRS and CDR2 YFSETQ. V gave up 2 bases and J gave up 8 bases, with 11 bases separating them.

The chain has TRBV5-4 and TRBJ1-4, with a tentative D call TRBD1 (6 bases). This CDR3 spans 14 amino acids. V lost 4 bases, J lost 8 bases, and 15 bases lay in between. Germline-derived CDR1 and CDR2 are SGHNT and YYREEE (reference sequence). The CDR3 loop is CASSERGSEEKLFF. CDR3 DNA sequence: TGTGCCAGCAGCGAAAGGGGGTCAGAGGAAAAACTGTTTTTT. Looking up the rest from reference TRBV5-4 and TRBJ1-4 gives the full variable domain: ETGVTQSPTHLIKTRGQQVTLRCSSQSGHNTVSWYQQALGQGPQFIFQYYREEENGRGNFPPRFSGLQFPNYSSELNVNALELDDSALYLCASSERGSEEKLFFGSGTQLSVL.